The 22 T cell receptor beta chains below were found in one sample sequenced in a study of blood T cell repertoires in COVID-19. TCRdb keeps only in-frame clones here, not all; method: immunoSEQ multiplex PCR. Of under 200,000 clones listed, 70% to 90% are singletons. The sample comprised PBMCs or T cells enriched from blood (not recorded which). The receptors shown here come from a woman between 18 and 29 years old who had recovered from COVID-19.

The rearrangement joins TRBV19 to TRBJ1-1, with no clear D. The CDR3 has 14 amino acids. Germline V lookup: CDR1 LNHDA, CDR2 SQIVND (reference sequence). V was shortened by 6 bases and J by 5 bases, with 16 bases between the two germline ends. This CDR3 is CASRSVSGETEAFF. CDR3 in DNA: TGTGCCAGTAGATCGGTCTCCGGGGAAACTGAAGCTTTCTTT.

The CDR3, as DNA: TGTGCCAGCAGCTTGCCGAGCGGGGGGGCGGGAAATGAGCAGTTCTTC. Protein sequence: CASSLPSGGAGNEQFF. The chain has TRBV5-4 and TRBJ2-1; TRBD2 agrees at 10 bases. In germline, CDR1 is SGHNT, CDR2 YYREEE (reference sequence). Trimming took 1 base from V and 7 from J; bases not matched to a gene: 8. This CDR3 spans 16 amino acids.

This clone was seen once. The CDR3 region is CASSNLRGQKAFF. DNA for the CDR3: TGTGCCAGTAGTAATCTCCGGGGACAAAAAGCTTTCTTT. This rearrangement joins TRBV19 to TRBJ1-1, with a tentative D call TRBD1 (6 bases). Between the trimmed V and J ends, which lost 4 bases and 9 bases, there was a span of 15 bases. The germline V gene has CDR1 LNHDA and CDR2 SQIVND (reference sequence). The CDR3 runs 13 residues.

This chain links TRBV12-5 with TRBJ1-1, with D possibly matching TRBD1 (6 bases). In germline, CDR1 is LGHNT, CDR2 FRNRAP. V lost 0 bases and J 3 bases, leaving 17 bases between the germline ends. This CDR3 has 17 residues. The DNA for the CDR3 is TGTGCTAGTGGTTTGGTTCCGTGGGGGGGGCGAGACACTGAAGCTTTCTTT. This encodes CASGLVPWGGRDTEAFF. Full variable domain (rest looked up from reference TRBV12-5 and TRBJ1-1): DARVTQTPRHKVTEMGQEVTMRCQPILGHNTVFWYRQTMMQGLELLAYFRNRAPLDDSGMPKDRFSAEMPDATLATLKIQPSEPRDSAVYFCASGLVPWGGRDTEAFFGQGTRLTVV.

The chain combines TRBV7-9 with TRBJ2-1, with D possibly matching TRBD2 (5 bases). The CDR3 is made up of 15 amino acids. Trimming removed 5 bases from V and 0 bases from J, with 11 bases in between. CDR1 is SEHNR, CDR2 FQNEAQ, per germline (reference sequence). CDR3: CASSPGGNSYNEQFF. CDR3 nucleotides: TGTGCCAGCAGCCCCGGAGGTAACTCCTACAATGAGCAGTTCTTC.

This sequence joins TRBV30 and TRBJ2-2, with 7 bases identical to TRBD2. V lost 5 bases and J lost 3; bases outside the gene matches: 9. The CDR3 runs 15 residues. Germline lookup yields CDR1 GTSNPN and CDR2 SVGIG (reference sequence). The chain's CDR3 is CAWDNGGYDTGELFF. The CDR3 DNA reads TGTGCCTGGGATAACGGGGGGTACGACACCGGGGAGCTGTTTTTT. The variable domain in full, completed from reference TRBV30 and TRBJ2-2, reads SQTIHQWPATLVQPVGSPLSLECTVEGTSNPNLYWYRQAAGRGLQLLFYSVGIGQISSEVPQNLSASRPQDRQFILSSKKLLLSDSGFYLCAWDNGGYDTGELFFGEGSRLTVL.

The gene calls are TRBV7-9 and TRBJ2-7, with 7 bases fitting TRBD1. V was pared by 5 bases and J by 1 base, with 11 bases of the junction left unmatched. The CDR3 consists of 16 residues. Germline values: CDR1 SEHNR, CDR2 FQNEAQ (reference sequence). CDR3 loop: CASSPSTGVTSYEQYF. For the CDR3, the DNA is TGTGCCAGCAGCCCTAGTACAGGGGTCACATCCTACGAGCAGTACTTC.

The genes are TRBV7-9 and TRBJ1-6; 9 positions agree with TRBD1. The V and J ends lost 6 bases and 7 bases, in that order; junction bases with no gene match: 10. CDR3 length equals 16 residues. CDR1 and CDR2 (germline): SEHNR, FQNEAQ (reference sequence). Here the CDR3 DNA reads TGTGCCAGCAGTTTTAGACAGGGGGGGTTAAATTCACCCCTCCACTTT. This sequence encodes CASSFRQGGLNSPLHF.

The chain couples TRBV29-1 to TRBJ1-3; a weak D match, TRBD1 (6 bases). Trimming took 4 bases from V and 0 from J, leaving 10 bases between them. The CDR3 runs to 14 residues. The germline V gene has CDR1 SQVTM and CDR2 ANQGSEA. The CDR3 sequence is CSVGGGTSGNTIYF. In DNA, the CDR3 is TGCAGCGTTGGGGGGGGCACCTCTGGAAACACCATATATTTT.

The V gene is TRBV7-9, the J gene TRBJ1-1; no firm D call. The ends were cut back, 6 bases at V and 4 bases at J, with 9 bases in the middle. The CDR3 has 12 amino acids. The germline V gene encodes CDR1 SEHNR and CDR2 FQNEAQ (reference sequence). CDR3 sequence reads: CASRPSSTEAFF. CDR3 coding DNA: TGTGCCAGCAGACCCTCGAGCACTGAAGCTTTCTTT.

The chain links TRBV28 to TRBJ1-4; 7 nucleotides line up with TRBD1. V was clipped by 4 bases and J by 13 bases; unmatched bases: 3. Germline loops: CDR1 MDHEN, CDR2 SYDVKM. This CDR3 comprises 11 residues. CDR3 nucleotide sequence: TGTGCCAGCAGTTCGACAGGGACACTGTTTTTT. Translated: CASSSTGTLFF.

For the CDR3, the DNA is TGTGCCAGCAATACGGTTCAAGAGACCCAGTACTTC. Its translation: CASNTVQETQYF. The chain employs TRBV2 and TRBJ2-5; D is unclear. The germline V gene encodes CDR1 SNHLY and CDR2 FYNNEI. The CDR3 totals 12 residues. The V end was cut by 7 bases, the J end by 2 bases, with 8 bases between.

DNA of the CDR3: TGTGCCAGCAGCGTAGCGGGGGTGGTGGGATATGAGCAGTTCTTC. This encodes CASSVAGVVGYEQFF. This chain links TRBV9 with TRBJ2-1; TRBD2 might be the D (6 bases). The germline gives CDR1 SGDLS, CDR2 YYNGEE. Trimming left V 0 bases short and J 8 bases short, with 15 bases between. The CDR3 is made up of 15 amino acids.

The J gene is TRBJ2-2, the V gene TRBV28, with TRBD1 as a possible D gene (6 bases). V gave up 2 bases and J gave up 4 bases, with 11 bases separating them. Germline V gene sequence: CDR1 MDHEN, CDR2 SYDVKM. The CDR3 extends over 15 amino acids. CDR3 coding DNA: TGTGCCAGCAGTTTAGCGGACAGAACCACCGGGGAGCTGTTTTTT. Translation gives CASSLADRTTGELFF. Drawing the rest from reference TRBV28 and TRBJ2-2, the complete variable domain is DVKVTQSSRYLVKRTGEKVFLECVQDMDHENMFWYRQDPGLGLRLIYFSYDVKMKEKGDIPEGYSVSREKKERFSLILESASTNQTSMYLCASSLADRTTGELFFGEGSRLTVL.

J is TRBJ1-4 and V is TRBV29-1; D ambiguous. The CDR3 extends over 13 amino acids. CDR1 SQVTM and CDR2 ANQGSEA come from the germline V gene. V was pared by 0 bases and J by 4 bases, with 6 bases between. The CDR3 sequence is CSVEDRLNEKLFF. CDR3 DNA: TGCAGCGTTGAAGACAGGCTTAATGAAAAACTGTTTTTT.

V is TRBV19 and J is TRBJ2-6; weak D call: TRBD2 (6 bases). Germline CDR1 LNHDA, CDR2 SQIVND (reference sequence). The ends were cut back, 7 bases at V and 0 bases at J, with 10 bases in the middle. The CDR3 is made up of 15 amino acids. The DNA of the CDR3 is TGTGCCAGTAATGTCGGGGGCTCTGGGGCCAACGTCCTGACTTTC. Translation: CASNVGGSGANVLTF.

CDR3 region: CAISDRGVYNEQFF. The CDR3, as DNA: TGTGCCATCAGTGACAGGGGCGTTTACAATGAGCAGTTCTTC. V usage is TRBV10-3 and J usage is TRBJ2-1; weak D call: TRBD1 (6 bases). In germline, CDR1 is ENHRY, CDR2 SYGVKD. The CDR3 has 14 amino acids. Trimming shortened V by 3 bases and J by 4 bases, and 10 bases separated the two germline ends.

The rearrangement links TRBV9 to TRBJ2-3; TRBD2 aligns across 7 bases. Germline CDR1 and CDR2: SGDLS and YYNGEE. This CDR3 is built from 15 residues. V trimming: 2 bases; J trimming: 1 base; junction bases outside the gene matches: 4. The CDR3 coding sequence is TGTGCCAGCAGCGTGAATAGCGGGCGCACAGATACGCAGTATTTT. Translating it yields CASSVNSGRTDTQYF.

For the CDR3, the DNA is TGTGCCAGCAGATCCGGGACAGGGGGCGCGGGGTCCTATAATTCACCCCTCCACTTT. It translates to CASRSGTGGAGSYNSPLHF. This chain connects TRBV27 to TRBJ1-6; 12 nucleotides align to TRBD1. V was clipped by 6 bases and J by 1 base; unmatched bases: 10. Germline CDR1 is MNHEY and CDR2 is SMNVEV (reference sequence). The CDR3 has 19 residues.

J is TRBJ1-2 and V is TRBV29-1; 10 bases are shared with TRBD1. CDR3 length: 14 amino acids. Germline V lookup: CDR1 SQVTM, CDR2 ANQGSEA. With V trimmed by 4 bases and J by 5 bases, 7 bases remained unmatched. CDR3 sequence: CSVAAGQGVYGYTF. The DNA of the CDR3 is TGCAGCGTTGCAGCCGGACAGGGGGTTTATGGCTACACCTTC.

V usage is TRBV5-6 and J usage is TRBJ1-2, with 10 bases aligning to TRBD1. The germline gives CDR1 SGHDT, CDR2 YYEEEE. The CDR3 sequence is 16 residues long. V was pared by 3 bases and J by 8 bases, with 13 bases of the junction left unmatched. The CDR3 loop reads CASSSKGTGETRGYTF. CDR3 nucleotides: TGTGCCAGCAGCTCCAAGGGGACAGGGGAGACGAGAGGCTACACCTTC.

The chain couples TRBV15 to TRBJ2-6; tentative D call: TRBD1 (5 bases). This CDR3 comprises 18 residues. V shed 0 bases and J shed 0 bases, with 12 bases lying between them. CDR1 and CDR2 (germline): LNHNV, YYDKDF (reference sequence). CDR3 in amino acids: CATSRDQGSSSGANVLTF. The CDR3, as DNA: TGTGCCACCAGCAGAGATCAGGGATCTAGCTCTGGGGCCAACGTCCTGACTTTC.